The 14 T cell receptor beta chains below were found in one sample sequenced in a study of T cell responses to AZD1222 COVID-19 vaccine. Libraries were prepared by immunoSEQ multiplex PCR; TCRdb keeps only in-frame clonotypes and omits some of them. Among about 170,000 clones listed, roughly 92% were seen once. The sequencing used peripheral blood, collected on day 0 of AZD1222 vaccination. Receptors were obtained from an adult in good health.

The CDR3 region has the DNA TGTGCCATCAGTGACTCCTGGTACAATGAGCAGTTCTTC. Translated: CAISDSWYNEQFF. The rearrangement links TRBV10-3 to TRBJ2-1; no firm D call. V lost 3 bases to trimming and J lost 4 bases, with 7 bases between them. The CDR3 is 13 amino acids. Germline lookup yields CDR1 ENHRY and CDR2 SYGVKD.

This chain uses TRBV4-2 with TRBJ2-7, with D possibly called TRBD1 or TRBD2 (5 bases each). This CDR3 has 15 residues. The V gene's germline CDR1 is LGHNA and CDR2 YNFKEQ. V was clipped by 1 base and J by 9 bases, with 19 bases between them. Here the CDR3 reads CASSQGAGTGVGQYF. CDR3 nucleotide sequence: TGTGCCAGCAGCCAAGGGGCAGGGACCGGGGTCGGGCAGTACTTC.

The V gene is TRBV20-1, the J gene TRBJ1-2; D is uncertain. V was clipped by 3 bases and J by 2 bases, with 10 bases between them. CDR1 and CDR2 from the germline V gene are DFQATT and SNEGSKA (reference sequence). The CDR3 is 13 residues long. CDR3 sequence reads: CSASPQNNYGYTF. Written as DNA, the CDR3 is TGCAGTGCTAGTCCCCAGAACAACTATGGCTACACCTTC.

This chain connects TRBV5-1 to TRBJ1-1; D is ambiguous. V dropped 0 bases and J dropped 0 bases, with 3 bases sitting between them. This CDR3 is built from 13 residues. Germline-derived CDR1 and CDR2 are SGHRS and YFSETQ. In nucleotides, the CDR3 is TGCGCCAGCAGCTTGGTTCTGAACACTGAAGCTTTCTTT. Its protein product is CASSLVLNTEAFF.

The chain has TRBV19 and TRBJ2-6; 8 bases fit TRBD1. Germline assignment: CDR1 LNHDA and CDR2 SQIVND (reference sequence). V lost 9 bases to trimming and J lost 2 bases; unmatched junction nucleotides: 0. This CDR3 has 13 residues. The CDR3 region has the DNA TGTGCCAGCAGGGGGCCTGGGGCCAACGTCCTGACTTTC. Residues: CASRGPGANVLTF. Full variable domain (missing parts from reference TRBV19 and TRBJ2-6): DGGITQSPKYLFRKEGQNVTLSCEQNLNHDAMYWYRQDPGQGLRLIYYSQIVNDFQKGDIAEGYSVSREKKESFPLTVTSAQKNPTAFYLCASRGPGANVLTFGAGSRLTVL.

This chain joins TRBV28 and TRBJ1-2, with D possibly matching TRBD1 (6 bases). Trimming took off 2 bases at V and 2 bases at J, with 6 bases between the two ends. The CDR3 runs 13 residues. Germline V gene data show CDR1 as MDHEN and CDR2 as SYDVKM. The CDR3 protein is CASSLTGNYGYTF. CDR3 coding DNA: TGTGCCAGCAGTTTAACAGGGAACTATGGCTACACCTTC.

The chain carries TRBV5-5 and TRBJ1-1; D remains ambiguous. Between the trimmed V and J ends, which lost 1 base and 2 bases, there was a span of 6 bases. CDR3 size: 13 residues. The germline V gene encodes CDR1 SGHKS and CDR2 YYEKEE (reference sequence). CDR3 DNA sequence: TGTGCCAGCAGCTTGATGGACAACACTGAAGCTTTCTTT. It yields the protein CASSLMDNTEAFF.

The CDR3 here is CASRPPGSRSGELFF. DNA of the CDR3: TGTGCCAGCAGACCCCCGGGATCAAGGAGTGGGGAGCTGTTTTTT. The chain employs TRBV6-5 and TRBJ2-2; maybe TRBD2 (5 bases). The CDR3 extends over 15 amino acids. Per the germline V gene, CDR1 is MNHEY and CDR2 is SVGAGI. V lost 6 bases to trimming and J lost 8 bases, with 19 bases between them.

The DNA for the CDR3 is TGTGCCAGCAGTCCGGACAGGGATAGGACTGAAGCTTTCTTT. It is translated as CASSPDRDRTEAFF. The V and J genes are TRBV9 and TRBJ1-1; 8 nucleotides agree with TRBD1. CDR3 length: 14 residues. The J segment lost 5 bases and the V segment lost 5 bases, leaving 8 bases of the junction unmatched. Germline V gene data show CDR1 as SGDLS and CDR2 as YYNGEE.

The CDR3 sequence: CASSLEKGGWDEQYF. The CDR3 nucleotides read TGTGCCAGCAGCCTTGAAAAGGGGGGCTGGGACGAGCAGTACTTC. This chain links TRBV7-9 with TRBJ2-7, with D possibly being TRBD1 or TRBD2 (6 bases each). Germline V gene sequence: CDR1 SEHNR, CDR2 FQNEAQ (reference sequence). The CDR3 covers 15 residues. V was cut by 5 bases and J by 5 bases, with 19 bases left in between.

This rearrangement joins TRBV6-2 or TRBV6-3 to TRBJ1-1; D unclear. The V end was cut by 4 bases, the J end by 7 bases, with 10 bases between. This CDR3 spans 12 amino acids. In germline, CDR1 is MNHEY, CDR2 SVGEGT. CDR3 in amino acids: CASSSPLGEAFF. CDR3 sequence (DNA): TGTGCCAGCAGTTCCCCTTTGGGTGAAGCTTTCTTT.

V is TRBV12-5 and J is TRBJ2-1, with no clear D. Germline V gene data show CDR1 as LGHNT and CDR2 as FRNRAP. The CDR3 runs 16 residues. The V and J ends lost 0 bases and 0 bases respectively, with 9 bases between them. The CDR3 here is CASGLVQSSSYNEQFF. CDR3 in DNA: TGTGCTAGTGGTTTGGTACAGTCAAGCTCCTACAATGAGCAGTTCTTC.

The chain employs TRBV19 and TRBJ1-3; tentatively, D is TRBD1 (5 bases). V gave up 5 bases and J gave up 2 bases, with 13 bases separating them. The germline V gene encodes CDR1 LNHDA and CDR2 SQIVND (reference sequence). This CDR3 is 15 amino acids long. CDR3 loop: CASSPGEGPGNTIYF. As DNA, the CDR3 is TGTGCCAGTAGTCCGGGGGAGGGCCCTGGAAACACCATATATTTT.

The chain uses TRBV18 and TRBJ1-2, with D uncertain. Germline V lookup: CDR1 KGHSH, CDR2 LQKENI. The CDR3 is 15 amino acids. V was trimmed by 0 bases and J by 4 bases, leaving 12 bases between them. The CDR3 sequence is CASSPPLGVAYGYTF. CDR3 in DNA: TGTGCCAGCTCACCACCGCTTGGGGTTGCCTATGGCTACACCTTC.